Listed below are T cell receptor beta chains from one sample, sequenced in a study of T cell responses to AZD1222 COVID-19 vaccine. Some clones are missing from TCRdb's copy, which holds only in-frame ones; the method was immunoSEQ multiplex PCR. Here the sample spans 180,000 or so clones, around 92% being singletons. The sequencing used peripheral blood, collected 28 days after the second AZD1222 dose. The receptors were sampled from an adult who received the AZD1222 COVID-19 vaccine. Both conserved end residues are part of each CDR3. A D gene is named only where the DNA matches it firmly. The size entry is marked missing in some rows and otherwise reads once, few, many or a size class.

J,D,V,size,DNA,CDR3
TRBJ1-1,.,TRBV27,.,TGTGCCAGCAGTTGGGTCCGGAACACTGAAGCTTTCTTT,CASSWVRNTEAFF
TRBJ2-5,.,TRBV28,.,TGTGCCAGCAGCCCAACTTGGGCGGAGACCCAGTACTTC,CASSPTWAETQYF
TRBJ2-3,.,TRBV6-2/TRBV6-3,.,TGTGCCAGCAGTAAGGGATGGCGGGATACGCAGTATTTT,CASSKGWRDTQYF
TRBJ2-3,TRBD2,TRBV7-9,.,TGTGCCAGCAGCCAGACTAGCGGAACAGATACGCAGTATTTT,CASSQTSGTDTQYF
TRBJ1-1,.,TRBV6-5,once,TGTGCCAGCAGTTACTCCCGGGGCACTGAAGCTTTCTTT,CASSYSRGTEAFF
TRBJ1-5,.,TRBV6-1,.,TGTGCCAGCAGTGAAGGGGGGTATAGCAATCAGCCCCAGCATTTT,CASSEGGYSNQPQHF
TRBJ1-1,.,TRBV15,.,TGTGCCACCAGCAGGAGGGGGGAGACCTCTAAGGGAGCTTTCTTT,CATSRRGETSKGAFF
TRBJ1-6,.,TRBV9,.,TGTGCCAGCAGCGTAGACCCAGGGAACTCACCCCTCCACTTT,CASSVDPGNSPLHF
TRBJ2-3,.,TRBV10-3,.,TGTGCCATCAGTGAGCTTGGCCGAGATGGGGATACGCAGTATTTT,CAISELGRDGDTQYF
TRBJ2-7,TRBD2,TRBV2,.,TGTGCCAGCAGCGCTGGGAAAGGACAGGGGTCTACTAGCGGGAGGTACGAGCAGTACTTC,CASSAGKGQGSTSGRYEQYF
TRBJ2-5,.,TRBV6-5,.,TGTGCCAGCAGGGGGGTTGGGGAGACCCAGTACTTC,CASRGVGETQYF
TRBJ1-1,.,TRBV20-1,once,TGCAGCCTGGGGGGGAGCACTGAAGCTTTCTTT,CSLGGSTEAFF
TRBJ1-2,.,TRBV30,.,TGTGCCGGCCGGGGAGGGGCGCCTGGCTACACCTTC,CAGRGGAPGYTF
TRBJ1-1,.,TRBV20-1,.,TGCAGTGCCGGCAGGGTCACTGAAGCTTTCTTT,CSAGRVTEAFF
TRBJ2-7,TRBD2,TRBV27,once,TGTGCCAGCAGTTTAGCGGGGGCCTACGAGCAGTACTTC,CASSLAGAYEQYF
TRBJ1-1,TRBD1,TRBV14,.,TGTGCCAGCAGCGCCGGGACAGCTGGAGAAGCTTTCTTT,CASSAGTAGEAFF
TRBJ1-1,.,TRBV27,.,TGTGCCAGCAGCGGGACCTACAGGGTCGGTACTGAAGCTTTCTTT,CASSGTYRVGTEAFF
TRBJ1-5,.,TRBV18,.,TGTGCCAGCTCACCAGGGGACGCCGGCAATCAGCCCCAGCATTTT,CASSPGDAGNQPQHF
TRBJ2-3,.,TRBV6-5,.,TGTGCCAGCAGTTACAGCTTTAGCACAGATACGCAGTATTTT,CASSYSFSTDTQYF
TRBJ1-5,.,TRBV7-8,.,TGTGCCAGCAGCTTAGGGGGTCAGCCCCAGCATTTT,CASSLGGQPQHF
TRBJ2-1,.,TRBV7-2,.,TGTGCCAGCAGTTACCCCTACAATGAGCAGTTCTTC,CASSYPYNEQFF
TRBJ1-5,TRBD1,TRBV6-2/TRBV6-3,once,TGTGCCAGCAGTTACGGGGACAGGGGTAGCAATCAGCCCCAGCATTTT,CASSYGDRGSNQPQHF
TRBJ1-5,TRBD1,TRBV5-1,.,TGCGCCAGCAGCATAGGGGGACAGTCAAATCAGCCCCAGCATTTT,CASSIGGQSNQPQHF
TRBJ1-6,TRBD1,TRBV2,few,TGTGCCAGCAAGGGACAGGGAAACTCACCCCTCCACTTT,CASKGQGNSPLHF
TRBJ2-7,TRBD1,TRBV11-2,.,TGTGCCAGCAGCCGGACAGGGGCTAACGAGCAGTACTTC,CASSRTGANEQYF